These 26 T cell receptor beta chains were sequenced from one sample in a study of blood T cell repertoires in COVID-19. Generated by immunoSEQ multiplex PCR, the TCRdb table keeps only in-frame clones and is missing some. The sample has some 120,000 clones, 86% seen once. The sample consisted of peripheral blood. These TCRs come from a human donor in a cohort sampled during active COVID-19.

This clone occurred once. The chain employs TRBV4-1 and TRBJ2-3; TRBD1 aligns across 9 bases. With V trimmed by 0 bases and J by 3 bases, 4 bases remained unmatched. Germline V gene sequence: CDR1 MGHRA, CDR2 YSYEKL. The length of the CDR3 is 16 residues. The CDR3 sequence is CASSQDGTGYTDTQYF. The CDR3 nucleotides read TGCGCCAGCAGCCAAGATGGGACAGGGTATACAGATACGCAGTATTTT.

The chain has TRBV7-2 and TRBJ2-5; perhaps TRBD1 as D (6 bases). With 4 bases removed from V and 6 bases from J, the gap between germline ends came to 15 bases. The CDR3 contains 14 residues. The germline gives CDR1 SGHTA, CDR2 FQGNSA. CDR3 protein: CASSSDRFLKTQYF. DNA for the CDR3: TGTGCCAGCAGCTCCGACAGGTTTCTTAAGACCCAGTACTTC.

The CDR3 loop reads CASSPFYGRVGTDTQYF. CDR3 in DNA: TGCGCCAGCAGCCCCTTCTATGGCAGGGTGGGTACAGATACGCAGTATTTT. The rearrangement links TRBV4-3 to TRBJ2-3, with D maybe TRBD1 (5 bases). The germline V gene has CDR1 LGHNA and CDR2 YSLEER. The V and J ends lost 4 bases and 3 bases respectively, with 20 bases between them. The CDR3 has 17 residues.

This clone was counted a single time. The chain couples TRBV5-1 to TRBJ2-7; D is ambiguous. This CDR3 contains 12 residues. Germline V gives CDR1 SGHRS, CDR2 YFSETQ. Trimming removed 0 bases at V and 4 bases at J, with 5 bases between. The CDR3 reads CASSLAPYEQYF. The DNA of the CDR3 is TGCGCCAGCAGCTTGGCCCCTTACGAGCAGTACTTC.

The rearrangement links TRBV6-6 to TRBJ1-5; weak D call: TRBD1 (5 bases). The V and J ends lost 7 bases and 4 bases respectively, with 20 bases between them. The germline gives CDR1 MNHNY, CDR2 SVGAGI (reference sequence). The CDR3 length is 16 residues. The DNA of the CDR3 is TGTGCCAGCACCATCGGGCCGGGGGTCGAGAATCAGCCCCAGCATTTT. Encoded protein: CASTIGPGVENQPQHF.

The chain has TRBV10-2 and TRBJ2-2, with D possibly matching TRBD2 (5 bases). The CDR3 has 14 residues. Trimming shortened V by 7 bases and J by 0 bases, and 9 bases separated the two germline ends. Germline V gene data show CDR1 as WSHSY and CDR2 as SAAADI. The CDR3 DNA is TGCGCCAGCACCGAGGGAACGAACACCGGGGAGCTGTTTTTT. Its protein is CASTEGTNTGELFF.

The rearrangement joins TRBV6-2 or TRBV6-3 to TRBJ2-5; unclear D gene. V lost 2 bases, J lost 3 bases, and 19 bases lay in between. The CDR3 has 17 amino acids. Germline V CDR1 and CDR2: MNHEY, SVGEGT. The CDR3 sequence is CASSYPYKLAEKETQYF. CDR3 bases: TGTGCCAGCAGTTACCCGTATAAGTTGGCGGAGAAAGAGACCCAGTACTTC.

The chain couples TRBV27 to TRBJ1-3; D gene uncertain. The ends were cut back, 5 bases at V and 0 bases at J, with 8 bases in the middle. This CDR3 spans 14 amino acids. Germline-derived CDR1 and CDR2 are MNHEY and SMNVEV (reference sequence). In DNA, the CDR3 is TGTGCCAGCAGTAAACAGAACTCTGGAAACACCATATATTTT. It codes for CASSKQNSGNTIYF.

J is TRBJ2-7 and V is TRBV13, with a tentative D call TRBD1 (5 bases). The CDR3 covers 14 residues. Germline lookup yields CDR1 PRHDT and CDR2 FYEKMQ (reference sequence). Deletions cut 5 bases from V and 3 bases from J, with 14 bases between. CDR3 nucleotide sequence: TGTGCCAGCAGCCTCAAGGCAGGGTTCTACGAGCAGTACTTC. Its translation is CASSLKAGFYEQYF.

The V and J genes are TRBV9 and TRBJ1-5; TRBD1 is a possible D gene (5 bases). The CDR3 runs 15 residues. V was trimmed by 0 bases and J by 3 bases, leaving 10 bases between them. CDR1 and CDR2 from the germline V gene are SGDLS and YYNGEE. CDR3: CASSVGMGPNQPQHF. The CDR3 bases are TGTGCCAGCAGCGTAGGTATGGGGCCCAATCAGCCCCAGCATTTT.

The chain links TRBV19 to TRBJ2-5; D is perhaps TRBD1 (6 bases). Trimming shortened V by 3 bases and J by 5 bases, and 10 bases separated the two germline ends. Looked up from germline, CDR1 is LNHDA and CDR2 is SQIVND (reference sequence). The CDR3 contains 13 residues. The CDR3 spells CASSIQGWETQYF. DNA for the CDR3: TGTGCCAGTAGTATTCAGGGGTGGGAGACCCAGTACTTC.

V is TRBV6-1 and J is TRBJ2-5, with 10 bases matching TRBD2. CDR1 is MNHNS and CDR2 is SASEGT in the germline V gene. The CDR3 has 13 residues. V was pared by 3 bases and J by 9 bases, with 4 bases of the junction left unmatched. CDR3 in amino acids: CASSESTSGPQYF. The CDR3 DNA is TGTGCCAGCAGTGAGTCGACTAGCGGGCCCCAGTACTTC.

V usage is TRBV2 and J usage is TRBJ1-2; possibly TRBD1 for D (6 bases). The CDR3 loop spans 13 amino acids. Trimming took off 6 bases at V and 4 bases at J, with 12 bases between the two ends. Per the germline V gene, CDR1 is SNHLY and CDR2 is FYNNEI. This CDR3 reads CASRPDSFYGYTF. The CDR3, as DNA: TGTGCCAGCAGACCGGACAGCTTCTATGGCTACACCTTC.

The chain couples TRBV7-9 to TRBJ1-1, with 9 bases lining up with TRBD1. The germline CDR1 and CDR2 sequences are SEHNR and FQNEAQ (reference sequence). Germline trimming cut 3 bases from V and 4 bases from J; bases unmatched to any gene: 3. CDR3 size: 14 residues. CDR3 DNA: TGTGCCAGCAGCTTGGCGACAGGGGGCACTGAAGCTTTCTTT. Its translation is CASSLATGGTEAFF.

This clone was counted a few times. The chain joins TRBV2 to TRBJ1-2, with TRBD1 as a possible D gene (6 bases). Germline CDR1 SNHLY, CDR2 FYNNEI. The CDR3 runs to 13 residues. Trimming pared 5 bases from V and 4 bases from J, leaving 11 bases between. The CDR3 reads CASSIDRRYGYTF. The CDR3 DNA reads as TGTGCCAGCAGTATTGACAGGCGCTATGGCTACACCTTC.

The chain carries TRBV18 and TRBJ1-5; D gene ambiguous. This CDR3 contains 15 residues. From germline, CDR1 is KGHSH and CDR2 LQKENI. V was cut by 2 bases and J by 0 bases, with 8 bases left in between. The CDR3, as DNA: TGTGCCAGCTCACCAGCTGGCCCTAGCAATCAGCCCCAGCATTTT. This sequence encodes CASSPAGPSNQPQHF.

The CDR3 protein is CASSSGVQAGGAYEQYF. The CDR3 DNA sequence: TGTGCCAGCAGTTCCGGTGTCCAGGCGGGGGGGGCCTACGAGCAGTACTTC. This chain uses TRBV6-2 or TRBV6-3 with TRBJ2-7, with 9 bases fitting TRBD2. The CDR3 runs 17 residues. Germline CDR1 is MNHEY and CDR2 is SVGEGT. Trimming took 4 bases from V and 2 from J; bases not matched to a gene: 12.

The chain's CDR3 is CASGTSGLSTDTQYF. DNA for the CDR3: TGTGCCAGCGGGACTAGCGGGCTAAGCACAGATACGCAGTATTTT. The chain employs TRBV2 and TRBJ2-3, with 12 bases fitting TRBD2. The CDR3 consists of 15 residues. The germline V gene has CDR1 SNHLY and CDR2 FYNNEI. V trimming: 8 bases; J trimming: 0 bases; junction bases outside the gene matches: 3.

This clone was recorded only once. This chain connects TRBV5-1 to TRBJ2-3, with 7 bases fitting TRBD2. This CDR3 comprises 14 residues. Per germline, CDR1 SGHRS and CDR2 YFSETQ. V gave up 4 bases and J gave up 4 bases; unmatched junction bases: 6. The CDR3 DNA follows: TGCGCCAGCAGCCGAAGCGGGAACTCAGATACGCAGTATTTT. Translation gives CASSRSGNSDTQYF.

V is TRBV12-3 or TRBV12-4 and J is TRBJ2-7, with 7 bases that match TRBD1. After removal of 5 bases from V and 6 bases from J, the junction contained 1 base not matched to a gene. The length of the CDR3 is 11 residues. The CDR3 loop reads CASSDRAEQYF. The DNA of the CDR3 is TGTGCCAGCAGTGACAGGGCCGAGCAGTACTTC.

This sequence joins TRBV11-3 and TRBJ2-5; D uncertain. V was pared by 5 bases and J by 4 bases, with 17 bases between. The CDR3 has 15 residues. The germline V gene encodes CDR1 SGHNT and CDR2 YENEEA. The CDR3 bases are TGTGCCAGCAGCGAGACCGGAGCATTCGGAGAGACCCAGTACTTC. It translates to CASSETGAFGETQYF. The full variable domain, in which reference TRBV11-3 and TRBJ2-5 provide the parts outside the CDR3, is EAGVVQSPRYKIIEKKQPVAFWCNPISGHNTLYWYLQNLGQGPELLIRYENEEAVDDSQLPKDRFSAERLKGVDSTLKIQPAELGDSAVYLCASSETGAFGETQYFGPGTRLLVL.

This chain connects TRBV30 to TRBJ2-3, with 13 bases that match TRBD2. CDR3 length: 14 amino acids. Looked up from germline, CDR1 is GTSNPN and CDR2 is SVGIG (reference sequence). V trimming: 5 bases; J trimming: 7 bases; junction bases outside the gene matches: 6. The CDR3, as DNA: TGTGCCTGGTCCGGGACTAGCGGGAAATATACGCAGTATTTT. Translating gives CAWSGTSGKYTQYF.

The chain combines TRBV5-4 with TRBJ2-2, with 7 bases lining up with TRBD2. The junction had 10 bases not matched to a gene; V was cut back by 6 bases and J by 5 bases. The CDR3 length is 15 residues. Germline V gene sequence: CDR1 SGHNT, CDR2 YYREEE (reference sequence). The CDR3 nucleotides are TGTGCCAGCACCCCAAGGGCGGGGGAAACCGGGGAGCTGTTTTTT. Translation gives CASTPRAGETGELFF.

A few counts support this clone. This chain joins TRBV30 and TRBJ2-7, with TRBD2 identical over 7 bases. The V gene's germline CDR1 is GTSNPN and CDR2 SVGIG (reference sequence). With V trimmed by 4 bases and J by 3 bases, 3 bases remained unmatched. This CDR3 has 12 amino acids. CDR3 DNA sequence: TGTGCCTGGAAAGCGGGAAACTACGAGCAGTACTTC. Translation gives CAWKAGNYEQYF. Complete variable domain (other parts from reference TRBV30 and TRBJ2-7): SQTIHQWPATLVQPVGSPLSLECTVEGTSNPNLYWYRQAAGRGLQLLFYSVGIGQISSEVPQNLSASRPQDRQFILSSKKLLLSDSGFYLCAWKAGNYEQYFGPGTRLTVT.

This chain links TRBV27 with TRBJ2-1; TRBD2 agrees at 8 bases. The CDR3 is made up of 15 amino acids. Germline CDR1 is MNHEY and CDR2 is SMNVEV (reference sequence). The trim removed 8 bases at V and 6 bases at J, leaving 12 bases unmatched. This CDR3 is CASHPGSGEFNEQFF. The DNA of the CDR3 is TGTGCCAGCCACCCTGGTAGCGGGGAGTTCAATGAGCAGTTCTTC.

This chain links TRBV20-1 with TRBJ2-3; no reliable D call. The germline gives CDR1 DFQATT, CDR2 SNEGSKA (reference sequence). The CDR3 length is 11 residues. V lost 5 bases to trimming and J lost 6 bases, with 9 bases between them. CDR3 nucleotides: TGCAGTGCTCGGTCCCTGGATACGCAGTATTTT. Encoded protein: CSARSLDTQYF.